What follows are 17 T cell receptor beta chains derived from one specimen sequenced in a study of monozygotic twins with inflammatory bowel disease. Each CDR3 protein gets one entry in TCRdb, which reprocessed the 5' RACE reads and gives no DNA. The sample includes about 110,000 distinct CDR3 sequences. Sequencing used blood. Source of these receptors: a human donor with ulcerative colitis or Crohn's disease, or a healthy co-twin of an affected twin (not recorded which).

This chain uses TRBV5-1 with TRBJ2-5; the TCRdb D gene call, TRBD2, has no DNA to confirm it. From germline, CDR1 is SGHRS and CDR2 YFSETQ. The CDR3 has 16 amino acids. The CDR3 protein is CASSRTSGGFTETQYF.

The gene calls are TRBV4-2 and TRBJ2-5; with no DNA, the TCRdb D assignment of TRBD2 cannot be verified. CDR1 is LGHNA and CDR2 is YNFKEQ in the germline V gene. The CDR3 contains 15 residues. The CDR3 sequence is CASSPVAGGRETQYF.

This chain uses TRBV5-1 with TRBJ2-7; TCRdb's D gene call, TRBD1, goes unchecked for lack of DNA. CDR3 length: 12 residues. Germline CDR1 is SGHRS and CDR2 is YFSETQ. The CDR3 protein is CASRADSYEQYF.

The CDR3 sequence is CASSMRPSKADTQYF. The rearrangement uses TRBV9 and TRBJ2-3. CDR3 length: 15 amino acids. Germline V CDR1 and CDR2: SGDLS, YYNGEE.

V and J are TRBV20-1 and TRBJ1-1; TCRdb lists TRBD1, though no DNA is available to test this call. Germline V gives CDR1 DFQATT, CDR2 SNEGSKA (reference sequence). This CDR3 is 14 amino acids long. The chain's CDR3 is CSARDDRDDTEAFF.

V is TRBV7-2 and J is TRBJ2-1; TCRdb indicates TRBD2, and absent DNA this call remains unverified. CDR1 SGHTA and CDR2 FQGNSA come from the germline V gene. The CDR3 is 13 amino acids. CDR3 sequence reads: CASSLARAGEQFF. Using reference TRBV7-2 and TRBJ2-1 for the parts outside the CDR3, the full variable domain is GAGVSQSPSNKVTEKGKDVELRCDPISGHTALYWYRQSLGQGLEFLIYFQGNSAPDKSGLPSDRFSAERTGGSVSTLTIQRTQQEDSAVYLCASSLARAGEQFFGPGTRLTVL.

The V gene is TRBV5-1, the J gene TRBJ2-1. The CDR3 consists of 15 residues. Germline-derived CDR1 and CDR2 are SGHRS and YFSETQ. The CDR3 spells CASSLGQASYNEQFF.

This chain links TRBV10-3 with TRBJ2-1; there is no DNA to check the TCRdb D call of TRBD2. In germline, CDR1 is ENHRY, CDR2 SYGVKD. The CDR3 contains 15 residues. The CDR3 protein is CAISLAGREYNEQFF.

The rearrangement joins TRBV28 to TRBJ1-1; TCRdb's assignment of TRBD1 cannot be checked, as there is no DNA. Germline-derived CDR1 and CDR2 are MDHEN and SYDVKM. The CDR3 is 14 amino acids. The CDR3 here is CASMGGPGGTEAFF.

This chain uses TRBV4-3 with TRBJ2-3; no DNA is available, so the TRBD1 call from TCRdb remains unchecked. This CDR3 has 18 residues. The germline gives CDR1 LGHNA, CDR2 YSLEER. CDR3 loop: CASSRAPSRTGEPDTQYF.

The chain uses TRBV20-1 and TRBJ2-3; TCRdb's D call, TRBD1, is unchecked because there is no DNA. CDR1 is DFQATT and CDR2 is SNEGSKA in the germline V gene (reference sequence). The length of the CDR3 is 15 residues. CDR3 in amino acids: CSARDQGARADTQYF.

The chain joins TRBV20-1 to TRBJ2-5; TCRdb outputs TRBD2, but without DNA this stays unchecked. The CDR3 extends over 14 amino acids. Germline CDR1 reads DFQATT; CDR2 reads SNEGSKA (reference sequence). CDR3 amino acids: CSAPQAGVKETQYF.

The genes are TRBV6-1 and TRBJ1-5; TCRdb gives TRBD1 as the D gene, but with no DNA this cannot be confirmed. Per germline, CDR1 MNHNS and CDR2 SASEGT. CDR3 length equals 15 residues. This CDR3 reads CASSPGQFSNQPQHF.

The chain is built from TRBV11-2 and TRBJ2-3. Germline V gives CDR1 SGHAT, CDR2 FQNNGV. The CDR3 runs 15 residues. CDR3 protein: CASSSGSGLQDTQYF.

The rearrangement joins TRBV20-1 to TRBJ1-2; TCRdb returns TRBD1, unconfirmable since there is no DNA. The germline V gene has CDR1 DFQATT and CDR2 SNEGSKA (reference sequence). There are 11 residues in the CDR3. CDR3 region: CSAFGTSGYTF.

The chain recombines TRBV7-9 with TRBJ2-7; absent DNA, TCRdb's TRBD1 call cannot be checked. Per germline, CDR1 SEHNR and CDR2 FQNEAQ (reference sequence). This CDR3 is built from 14 residues. CDR3 sequence: CASSLVTATYEQYF.

This rearrangement joins TRBV29-1 to TRBJ2-2; the D call of TRBD1 rests on TCRdb alone, since no DNA is present to check it. Germline values: CDR1 SQVTM, CDR2 ANQGSEA. The CDR3 runs to 13 residues. CDR3 loop: CSGGQGMGGELFF.